This TCR beta chain was identified in a study of T cells after yellow fever vaccination. Study as a whole: When fractions had low cell numbers, they were prepared with SMART-Seq v4 Ultra Low Input. Study results and limitations: Post-booster reappearance was seen for most primary-vaccination clones (roughly 97% CD4, about 90% CD8). One caveat is that FACS-sorted repertoires could contain abundant clonotypes contaminating from the bulk population.

The 5'RACE template-switching step produced TCR cDNA and added a universal primer site and UMIs. TCRdb used MiXCR to reprocess the 5' RACE reads, holding one entry per CDR3 protein. The data show 500,000 to 650,000 distinct CDR3 sequences, roughly 14% seen once. As concerns this clonotype: Antigen: not known.

The clonotype comes from a man aged 25 to 40 who received the YFV17D yellow fever vaccine. This sample comprised PBMCs, obtained on the day of the yellow fever booster vaccination.

This chain's CDR3 is CASSMGLTSNEQFF. In DNA form, the CDR3 reads TGTGCCAGTAGTATGGGTCTGACTTCGAATGAGCAGTTCTTC. This chain connects TRBV19 to TRBJ2-1, with unresolved D. Trimming removed 3 bases from V and 7 bases from J, with 13 bases in between. The CDR3 length is 14 residues. Germline CDR1 is LNHDA and CDR2 is SQIVND (reference sequence).